The rows below give T cell receptor beta chains drawn from one sample of a study of T cells in Graves' hyperthyroidism and ophthalmopathy. TCRdb processed the multiplex PCR reads anew with MiXCR; each CDR3 protein has one entry. The data contain more than 450,000 distinct CDR3 sequences, just under 20% of them singletons. The sample was blood. The receptors shown here come from a man between 35 and 55 years old with Graves' ophthalmopathy. Each CDR3 is given with its conserved first and last residue. A D gene is named only where the DNA matches it firmly. Expanded clones are given a class, and other clones once, few, many or no size at all.

j_call clone_size d_call v_call cdr3_aa cdr3_nt
TRBJ2-7 - - TRBV6-9 CASTENAAEQYF TGTGCCAGCACCGAAAATGCAGCCGAGCAGTACTTC
TRBJ2-2 - - TRBV10-3 CAISATLANTGEPFF TGTGCCATCAGCGCGACGCTCGCGAACACCGGGGAGCCGTTTTTT
TRBJ1-2 few - TRBV28 CASSLGPRSYTF TGTGCCAGCAGTTTGGGACCTAGGAGCTACACCTTC
TRBJ2-3 few TRBD2 TRBV5-8 CASSFGLASTDTQYF TGTGCCAGCAGTTTTGGACTAGCTAGCACAGATACGCAGTATTTT
TRBJ2-5 - TRBD1 TRBV3-1 CASTTGWMGRETQYF TGTGCCAGCACGACAGGGTGGATGGGGAGAGAGACCCAGTACTTC
TRBJ1-5 few TRBD1 TRBV12-3/TRBV12-4 CASSLWQGGRGNQPQHF TGTGCCAGCAGTTTATGGCAGGGGGGCCGAGGCAATCAGCCCCAGCATTTT
TRBJ1-1 - - TRBV7-2 CASSQDPGLEAFF TGTGCCAGCAGCCAAGACCCGGGACTTGAAGCTTTCTTT
TRBJ2-7 many - TRBV7-9 CASSPRGSLYEQYF TGTGCCAGCAGCCCTAGGGGTTCACTCTACGAGCAGTACTTC
TRBJ2-3 - - TRBV4-2 CASSQERTGGTDTQYF TGTGCCAGCAGCCAAGAAAGGACGGGCGGCACAGATACGCAGTATTTT
TRBJ1-1 many - TRBV12-3/TRBV12-4 CASTLPVNTEAFF TGTGCCAGCACCCTCCCGGTGAACACTGAAGCTTTCTTT
TRBJ2-1 many TRBD2 TRBV11-2 CASSLTSGFYNEQFF TGTGCCAGCAGCTTGACTAGCGGCTTCTACAATGAGCAGTTCTTC
TRBJ2-3 - - TRBV5-1 CASSLAATSTDTQYF TGCGCCAGCAGCCTCGCTGCTACTAGCACAGATACGCAGTATTTT
TRBJ2-2 few TRBD1 TRBV24-1 CATPMRTGVKGPNTGELFF TGTGCCACACCGATGCGGACAGGGGTAAAGGGCCCGAACACCGGGGAGCTGTTTTTT
TRBJ2-1 many - TRBV5-6 CASSSGHNSYNEQFF TGTGCCAGCAGCTCGGGACACAACTCCTACAATGAGCAGTTCTTC
TRBJ1-2 - - TRBV15 CATSRDWPAWDGYTF TGTGCCACCAGCAGAGATTGGCCCGCATGGGATGGCTACACCTTC
TRBJ2-2 few - TRBV30 CAWSSFTGELFF TGTGCCTGGAGCTCTTTCACCGGGGAGCTGTTTTTT
TRBJ2-1 few TRBD2 TRBV5-1 CASSSEGSGGVKFF TGCGCCAGCAGCTCCGAAGGTAGCGGGGGGGTTAAGTTCTTC
TRBJ1-1 - TRBD1 TRBV19 CASSAGDSRNTEAFF TGTGCCAGTAGTGCCGGGGACAGCCGAAACACTGAAGCTTTCTTT
TRBJ2-2 few - TRBV29-1 CSVEKTGELFF TGCAGCGTTGAGAAGACCGGGGAGCTGTTTTTT
TRBJ1-6 - - TRBV6-9 CASSFQGPPAGNSPLHF TGTGCCAGCAGTTTTCAGGGGCCGCCGGCTGGAAATTCACCCCTCCACTTT